These 11 T cell receptor beta chains came from one sample sequenced in a study of technical replicates of blood from a handful of donors. Profiling relied on immunoSEQ multiplex PCR, and the TCRdb table lists in-frame clones only, not all of them. The table lists about 59,000 clones, around 87% of them singletons, with 4.5% to 6.5% in the top ten. Sequenced material: PBMCs. All receptors come from a human donor in good health. Some clones in this sample may be carry-over from other donors' samples.

The chain carries TRBV29-1 and TRBJ1-2; 8 bases agree with TRBD1. The germline gives CDR1 SQVTM, CDR2 ANQGSEA. This CDR3 contains 13 residues. After removal of 4 bases from V and 4 bases from J, the junction contained 5 bases not matched to a gene. The CDR3 loop is CSVVDREVYGYTF. DNA of the CDR3: TGCAGCGTTGTGGACAGGGAGGTCTATGGCTACACCTTC.

This chain joins TRBV13 and TRBJ2-1; 8 bases fit TRBD1. Germline V gene sequence: CDR1 PRHDT, CDR2 FYEKMQ (reference sequence). V lost 0 bases, J lost 6 bases, and 7 bases stayed unmatched. The CDR3 has 16 amino acids. The CDR3 nucleotides are TGTGCCAGCAGCTTAGGGGACAGGGTGGGGTCCAATGAGCAGTTCTTC. It encodes CASSLGDRVGSNEQFF.

The V and J genes are TRBV4-2 and TRBJ2-1, with 11 bases aligning to TRBD2. The junction had 16 bases not matched to a gene; V was cut back by 0 bases and J by 6 bases. Germline CDR1 is LGHNA and CDR2 is YNFKEQ. The CDR3 has 20 residues. CDR3 loop: CASSQDGSNSGRALGNEQFF. DNA for the CDR3: TGTGCCAGCAGCCAAGACGGTTCGAATAGCGGGAGGGCCCTCGGCAATGAGCAGTTCTTC.

The genes are TRBV6-6 and TRBJ1-5; D gene unclear. Germline V CDR1 and CDR2: MNHNY, SVGAGI (reference sequence). Deletions cut 4 bases from V and 6 bases from J, with 10 bases between. The CDR3 spans 13 residues. This chain's CDR3 is CASSSPSGQPQHF. In DNA, the CDR3 is TGTGCCAGCAGTTCCCCGAGTGGTCAGCCCCAGCATTTT.

This clone has just a few counts. The J gene is TRBJ1-1, the V gene TRBV7-2; D unclear. This CDR3 is built from 14 residues. V lost 3 bases to trimming and J lost 0 bases, with 8 bases between them. Germline V lookup: CDR1 SGHTA, CDR2 FQGNSA. CDR3 DNA sequence: TGTGCCAGCAGCTTGAGAAATTTGAACACTGAAGCTTTCTTT. Translation: CASSLRNLNTEAFF.

This sequence joins TRBV6-5 and TRBJ2-3; 7 nucleotides agree with TRBD1. The CDR3 is 15 amino acids. J was trimmed by 4 bases and V by 4 bases; bases with no gene match: 8. The V gene's germline CDR1 is MNHEY and CDR2 SVGAGI. The CDR3 DNA is TGTGCCAGCAGTTCCCCGACAGGGCGGCCAGATACGCAGTATTTT. Translation gives CASSSPTGRPDTQYF.

The CDR3 region has the DNA TGTGCCAGCCCTGGGGACTCACGCCTCAGTGAGCAGTTCTTC. It is translated as CASPGDSRLSEQFF. This rearrangement joins TRBV2 to TRBJ2-1; possible D gene TRBD2, 6 bases. The CDR3 is 14 residues long. The germline gives CDR1 SNHLY, CDR2 FYNNEI. V lost 8 bases and J 9 bases, leaving 20 bases between the germline ends.

The table lists this clone with a few counts. V usage is TRBV27 and J usage is TRBJ1-6, with D unclear. The germline V gene encodes CDR1 MNHEY and CDR2 SMNVEV (reference sequence). The CDR3 spans 14 residues. The ends were cut back, 10 bases at V and 3 bases at J, with 13 bases in the middle. Here the CDR3 DNA reads TGTGCCACGAGGAGGAGCCACTATAATTCACCCCTCCACTTT. Translation gives CATRRSHYNSPLHF.

This sequence joins TRBV7-2 and TRBJ1-1; D might be TRBD1 (5 bases). CDR1 SGHTA and CDR2 FQGNSA come from the germline V gene. V lost 2 bases to trimming and J lost 5 bases, with 15 bases between them. The CDR3 covers 15 residues. The CDR3 nucleotides are TGTGCCAGCAGCTTAAGACAGCTTGAAGGGACTGAAGCTTTCTTT. It yields the protein CASSLRQLEGTEAFF.

The table lists this clone with a few counts. The same CDR3 can be traced to other DNA sequences in this sample. The chain recombines TRBV5-1 with TRBJ2-5; D is possibly TRBD2 (5 bases). V lost 0 bases and J lost 5, with 8 bases in between. The CDR3 consists of 13 residues. Germline V gene sequence: CDR1 SGHRS, CDR2 YFSETQ. CDR3 in DNA: TGCGCCAGCAGCTTGGGCGGGTCCGAGACCCAGTACTTC. Translating gives CASSLGGSETQYF.

The rearrangement links TRBV19 to TRBJ1-1; the match to TRBD1 covers 7 bases. V shed 7 bases, J shed 6 bases, and the junction held 11 bases outside the gene matches. Germline values: CDR1 LNHDA, CDR2 SQIVND (reference sequence). This CDR3 contains 14 residues. Here the CDR3 DNA reads TGTGCCAGTAAATTGGAGACAGGGAGTGCTGAAGCTTTCTTT. This encodes CASKLETGSAEAFF.